This is a list of T cell receptor beta chains from one sample in a study of blood T cell repertoires in COVID-19. TCRdb's copy holds only in-frame clones and misses some; the assay was immunoSEQ multiplex PCR. Here the sample spans approximately 350,000 clones, about 90% being singletons. The sequencing sample was made of PBMCs or T cells enriched from blood (not recorded which). These receptors came from a woman in her twenties or thirties who had recovered from COVID-19. Both conserved end residues are part of each CDR3. D genes are given only for firm matches. Clone size appears in some rows only: once, few, many, or a class for an expanded clone.

CDR3nt,CDR3aa,j_gene,d_gene,v_gene,abundance
TGTGCCAGCAGCGGACCCGGGGGGGCGAACACCGGGGAGCTGTTTTTT,CASSGPGGANTGELFF,TRBJ2-2,TRBD2,TRBV11-2,few
TGTGCCAGCAGCTTAGCGCGCGGGAGCACAGATACGCAGTATTTT,CASSLARGSTDTQYF,TRBJ2-3,-,TRBV7-9,-
TGTGCCAGCCGTTTATACAATGAGCAGTTCTTC,CASRLYNEQFF,TRBJ2-1,-,TRBV3-1/TRBV3-2,-
TGTGCCAGCAGTCCCGTACAGGGGCTCCAGCATTTT,CASSPVQGLQHF,TRBJ1-5,TRBD1,TRBV12-3/TRBV12-4,-
TGTGCCAGCAGCGTAGGGGAGGGGGAAGGCTACACCTTC,CASSVGEGEGYTF,TRBJ1-2,-,TRBV9,-
TGTGCCAGCAGCCAGACAGGGGCCTCCTACGAGCAGTACTTC,CASSQTGASYEQYF,TRBJ2-7,TRBD1,TRBV6-5,-
TGTGCCAGCAGCCCGACAGGGGGCGGCTATGGCTACACCTTC,CASSPTGGGYGYTF,TRBJ1-2,TRBD1,TRBV3-1/TRBV3-2,-
TGTGCCAGCAGCCCCTCAGGGGGCAATCAGCCCCAGCATTTT,CASSPSGGNQPQHF,TRBJ1-5,-,TRBV7-9,-
TGTGCCAGCAGTTCTGCGGGAGGGCCCGCCTACGAGCAGTACTTC,CASSSAGGPAYEQYF,TRBJ2-7,TRBD2,TRBV28,-
TGTGCTAGCAGCAAGGGACTAGCGGGGGGGCCGGGGAATGAGCAGTTCTTC,CASSKGLAGGPGNEQFF,TRBJ2-1,TRBD2,TRBV7-7,once
TGTGCCAGCAGTCTAGGGGGGGATCAAGAGACCCAGTACTTC,CASSLGGDQETQYF,TRBJ2-5,-,TRBV28,-
TGTGCCACCAGCTCACCGGGACTCCTATACGAGCAGTACTTC,CATSSPGLLYEQYF,TRBJ2-7,-,TRBV15,-
TGTGCCAGCAGTCCCACTGGACTAGCGGGGGGACAAGAGACCCAGTACTTC,CASSPTGLAGGQETQYF,TRBJ2-5,TRBD2,TRBV6-6,once
TGTGCCAGCAGTTTATCGAGAACCGGGGAGCTGTTTTTT,CASSLSRTGELFF,TRBJ2-2,-,TRBV27,-
TGTGCCAGCAAACAGGGGGGGACAGATAGCAATCAGCCCCAGCATTTT,CASKQGGTDSNQPQHF,TRBJ1-5,TRBD1,TRBV28,-
TGTGCCAGTAGTTTCCGACAGGGGGAAGGCACTGAAGCTTTCTTT,CASSFRQGEGTEAFF,TRBJ1-1,TRBD1,TRBV19,-
TGTGCCAGCAGCGTAGCGGGGGGATTTCAAGAGACCCAGTACTTC,CASSVAGGFQETQYF,TRBJ2-5,TRBD2,TRBV9,-